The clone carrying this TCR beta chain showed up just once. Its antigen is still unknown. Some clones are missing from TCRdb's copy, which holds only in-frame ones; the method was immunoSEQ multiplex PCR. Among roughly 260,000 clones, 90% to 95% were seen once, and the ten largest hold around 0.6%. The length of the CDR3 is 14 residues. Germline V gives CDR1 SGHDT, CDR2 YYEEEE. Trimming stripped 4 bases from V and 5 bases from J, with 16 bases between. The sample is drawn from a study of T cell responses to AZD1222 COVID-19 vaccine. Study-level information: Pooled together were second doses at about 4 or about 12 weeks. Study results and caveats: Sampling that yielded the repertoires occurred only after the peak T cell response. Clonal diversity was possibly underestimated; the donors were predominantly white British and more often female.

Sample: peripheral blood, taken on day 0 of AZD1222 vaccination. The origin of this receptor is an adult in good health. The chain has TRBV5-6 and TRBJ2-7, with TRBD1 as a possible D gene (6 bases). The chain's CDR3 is CASSGGAVQDEQYF. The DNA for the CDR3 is TGTGCCAGCAGCGGGGGCGCGGTTCAGGACGAGCAGTACTTC.